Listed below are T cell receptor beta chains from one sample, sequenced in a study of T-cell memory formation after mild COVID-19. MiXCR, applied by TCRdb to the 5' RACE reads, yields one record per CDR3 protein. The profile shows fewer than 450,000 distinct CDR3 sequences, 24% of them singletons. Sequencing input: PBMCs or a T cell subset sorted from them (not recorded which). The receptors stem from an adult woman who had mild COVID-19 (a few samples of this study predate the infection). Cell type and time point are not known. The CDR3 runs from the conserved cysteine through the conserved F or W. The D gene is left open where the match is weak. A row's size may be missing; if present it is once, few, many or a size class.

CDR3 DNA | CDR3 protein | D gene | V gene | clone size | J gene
TGCAGCGTTATCCTGGGTACAGATACGCAGTATTTT | CSVILGTDTQYF | . | TRBV29-1 | few | TRBJ2-3
TGTGCCAGCAGCCGTGGGGGAGGGTTCACAGATACGCAGTATTTT | CASSRGGGFTDTQYF | TRBD2 | TRBV3-1 | few | TRBJ2-3
TGTGCCAGCAGCTTAGCGGGATGGGGAGAGCAGTACTTC | CASSLAGWGEQYF | . | TRBV7-2 | . | TRBJ2-7
TGTGCCACCAGGGCATCATCACCCCACAGAAATGGCTACACCTTC | CATRASSPHRNGYTF | . | TRBV10-3 | few | TRBJ1-2
TGTGCCAGCAGTGGGCAGGGCGACTATGGCTACACCTTC | CASSGQGDYGYTF | . | TRBV6-6 | few | TRBJ1-2
TGTGCCACCAGCAGAGAGGCAGGTGTGGGCACAGATACGCAGTATTTT | CATSREAGVGTDTQYF | . | TRBV15 | few | TRBJ2-3
TGTGCCAGCAGCTCGACAGGGGGCGGCAAAAACATTCAGTACTTC | CASSSTGGGKNIQYF | TRBD1 | TRBV7-9 | few | TRBJ2-4
TGCGCCAGCAGCCAAGAGATTGTCGCGCGCACCGGGGAGCTGTTTTTT | CASSQEIVARTGELFF | . | TRBV4-1 | few | TRBJ2-2
TGCAGCGTTGCCCCGGAGGGGGCCCACGAGCAGTACTTC | CSVAPEGAHEQYF | . | TRBV29-1 | few | TRBJ2-7
TGCAGTGCTAGAGATGGCCGTCGGGCAGGTGGTGGCTACACCTTC | CSARDGRRAGGGYTF | . | TRBV20-1 | . | TRBJ1-2
TGTGCCAGCAGCATAACGGGACTAGCGGGAGGAAACGAGCAGTACTTC | CASSITGLAGGNEQYF | TRBD2 | TRBV13 | . | TRBJ2-7
TGTGCCAGCAGCTTATTTCGGAGCACAGATACGCAGTATTTT | CASSLFRSTDTQYF | . | TRBV7-2 | many | TRBJ2-3
TGTGCCATGGTAGTAAGGTCACCGGCTAACTATGGCTACACCTTC | CAMVVRSPANYGYTF | . | TRBV30 | . | TRBJ1-2
TGTGCCAGCAGTTCCCCGCCGGGGAGGCCCCAGCATTTT | CASSSPPGRPQHF | . | TRBV6-5 | . | TRBJ1-5
TGTGCCAGCAGCGCGGAGATGGGAAAGACAGGGGTTAACGAGCAGTACTTC | CASSAEMGKTGVNEQYF | TRBD1 | TRBV9 | . | TRBJ2-7
TGTGCCTGGAGTGTACATCTTCCCCTCCGGGACCTGACTTTC | CAWSVHLPLRDLTF | . | TRBV30 | . | TRBJ2-6
TGTGCCACCAGCAGGGTAAACCAGCAGCGGGAACGGTTCTTC | CATSRVNQQRERFF | TRBD2 | TRBV15 | . | TRBJ2-1
TGTGCCAGCAGCGGGACTAGCGGGAGGGCCGTGCAAGAGACCCAGTACTTC | CASSGTSGRAVQETQYF | TRBD2 | TRBV9 | . | TRBJ2-5
TGCAGTGCTAGAGATCAAGGGACAGCCAAAAACATTCAGTACTTC | CSARDQGTAKNIQYF | . | TRBV20-1 | . | TRBJ2-4
TGTGCCAGCAGTACCCGCAGGGTGGATGGCTACACCTTC | CASSTRRVDGYTF | . | TRBV12-3/TRBV12-4 | . | TRBJ1-2
TGTGCCATCAGTCCCTCGGGCCCCAGCACAGATACGCAGTATTTT | CAISPSGPSTDTQYF | . | TRBV10-3 | . | TRBJ2-3
TGTGCCAGCAGTTCTTGGGCGAGCTCCTACAATGAGCAGTTCTTC | CASSSWASSYNEQFF | . | TRBV27 | . | TRBJ2-1
TGTGCCAGCAGTCGAGCGGGAGGGCCGGGTGAGCAGTTCTTC | CASSRAGGPGEQFF | TRBD2 | TRBV27 | few | TRBJ2-1
TGCAGTGCTAGAGACCCGTTGGGGCGCACCTACAATGAGCAGTTCTTC | CSARDPLGRTYNEQFF | . | TRBV20-1 | . | TRBJ2-1
TGTGCCAGCAGCTTAGTCTACCCGGGCCTCGGCTATGGCTACACCTTC | CASSLVYPGLGYGYTF | . | TRBV7-2 | few | TRBJ1-2
TGTGCCACCAGTGACTCCTTGCCAGGGTCATCGGCCCAGCATTTT | CATSDSLPGSSAQHF | . | TRBV24-1 | . | TRBJ1-5
TGTGCCAGCAGCTTAGTATCGGGGGGAGGATCACCCCTCCACTTT | CASSLVSGGGSPLHF | . | TRBV7-2 | few | TRBJ1-6
TGCGCCAGCAGTCAACTGCCGGACCAGAGATACAATGAGCAGTTCTTC | CASSQLPDQRYNEQFF | . | TRBV23-1 | few | TRBJ2-1
TGTGCCACCAGCAGAATCCCAGGGGAAAAGGGGACCCAGTACTTC | CATSRIPGEKGTQYF | . | TRBV15 | . | TRBJ2-5
TGCAGCGTTGAAGATCTTACGGGAGAGGAGGGCAATGAGCAGTTCTTC | CSVEDLTGEEGNEQFF | . | TRBV29-1 | few | TRBJ2-1
TGTGCCAGCAGTGTGCGTTCCGGGACTAGAAGTTCCTACGAGCAGTACTTC | CASSVRSGTRSSYEQYF | TRBD2 | TRBV6-6 | few | TRBJ2-7
TGTGCCAGCAGGTGGGGACAGGTGGCTGAAGCTTTCTTT | CASRWGQVAEAFF | TRBD1 | TRBV6-1 | few | TRBJ1-1
TGTGCCATCAGTGAGTCAAGCGGGGGGCACAATGAGCAGTTCTTC | CAISESSGGHNEQFF | TRBD2 | TRBV10-3 | few | TRBJ2-1
TGTGCCAGCAGTTTCGGACTAGCGGGAGTGGGGGAGCAGTTCTTC | CASSFGLAGVGEQFF | TRBD2 | TRBV27 | . | TRBJ2-1
TGTGCCAGCAGTTTCCTGACAGGTACGAACACTGAAGCTTTCTTT | CASSFLTGTNTEAFF | . | TRBV6-2/TRBV6-3 | few | TRBJ1-1
TGTGCCAGCAGAGAAATAAAGGGGATTTTGGCTTCTGGCTACACCTTC | CASREIKGILASGYTF | . | TRBV11-2 | . | TRBJ1-2
TGCGCCAGCAGCTTGACGAGACAGGGGCGAGGATATGGCTACACCTTC | CASSLTRQGRGYGYTF | TRBD1 | TRBV5-1 | few | TRBJ1-2
TGTGCCACCAGTGCCCAGACGGACGGATTCTATGGCTACACCTTC | CATSAQTDGFYGYTF | . | TRBV24-1 | . | TRBJ1-2
TGTGCCAGCAGCTTAAGTACAGGGGGCCCAGATACGCAGTATTTT | CASSLSTGGPDTQYF | TRBD1 | TRBV7-9 | few | TRBJ2-3
TGTGCCTGGGACGATTCCTACGAGCAGTACTTC | CAWDDSYEQYF | . | TRBV30 | few | TRBJ2-7
TGTGCCAGCAGGCGTACCGGGACGGACTCCTACGAGCAGTACTTC | CASRRTGTDSYEQYF | . | TRBV7-3 | few | TRBJ2-7